This T cell receptor beta chain was sequenced in a study of T-cell memory formation after mild COVID-19. This clonotype came up a few times. cDNA libraries for TCR alpha and TCR beta, carrying sample barcodes and UMIs, came from 5'RACE with constant-segment primers. TCRdb analysed the 5' RACE reads with MiXCR anew, one entry per CDR3 protein. The sample lists 550,000 to 650,000 distinct CDR3 sequences; roughly 17% were seen once. Sequencing used PBMCs or a T cell subset sorted from them (not recorded which). The receptor comes from an adult woman who had mild COVID-19 (a few samples of this study predate the infection). Cell type and time point are not known.

The CDR3 region is CASSIRTSDRGEQYF. CDR3 DNA sequence: TGTGCCAGTAGTATCCGGACTAGCGACCGTGGAGAGCAGTACTTC. This chain uses TRBV19 with TRBJ2-7, with 9 bases matching TRBD2. With V trimmed by 3 bases and J by 7 bases, 10 bases remained unmatched. Germline V lookup: CDR1 LNHDA, CDR2 SQIVND (reference sequence). This CDR3 has 15 amino acids.